This TCR beta chain was obtained from a study of blood T cell repertoires in COVID-19. Study information: Some COVID-19 samples were acute and others convalescent; all came from the United States, Italy and Spain. PBMCs, B-cell-depleted T cells, or T cells provided the cDNA or gDNA that made up the material.

Authors' analysis steps: Reference gene primer amplification yielded estimated nucleated cell counts. The data were produced by immunoSEQ multiplex PCR, yet TCRdb's version contains in-frame clones alone and is incomplete. D and trimming come from the DNA, and the V and J calls and clone size come from that table. The sample lists 100,000 to 150,000 clones, nearly 70% occurring once. This clone has ten or more counts. Trimming took 8 bases from V and 7 from J, leaving 11 bases between them. This CDR3 has 12 amino acids. This chain links TRBV12-3 or TRBV12-4 with TRBJ2-2, with D perhaps matching TRBD1 (5 bases). This sequence was found in a woman in her 70s with acute or convalescent COVID-19. Sequencing was carried out using peripheral blood. The CDR3 spells CASLPQGGELFF. In nucleotides, the CDR3 is TGTGCCAGCCTCCCCCAGGGCGGGGAGCTGTTTTTT.